Shown below are 3 T cell receptor beta chains from a single sample sequenced in a study of CD8 T cells in Susac syndrome. Roughly 0.5 to 1 ug RNA was reverse transcribed with random hexamers. TCRdb itself ran the immunoSEQ multiplex PCR reads through MiXCR, one entry per CDR3 protein. The sample contains about 240,000 distinct CDR3 sequences, around 96% of which appear only once. Sequencing was done on a sample of CD4+ T cells from PBMCs. The receptors shown here come from a human donor with Susac syndrome.

The chain couples TRBV7-9 to TRBJ1-1, with a tentative D call TRBD1 (6 bases). This CDR3 contains 16 residues. Germline V gene data show CDR1 as SEHNR and CDR2 as FQNEAQ (reference sequence). V was shortened by 5 bases and J by 0 bases, with 16 bases between the two germline ends. The CDR3 DNA reads TGTGCCAGCAGCCCGAGGACAGCTTTAATGAACACTGAAGCTTTCTTT. It is translated as CASSPRTALMNTEAFF.

A single count supports this clonotype. J is TRBJ2-1 and V is TRBV11-1; D unresolved. The V gene's germline CDR1 is SGHAT and CDR2 FQDESV (reference sequence). This CDR3 comprises 13 residues. Trimming left V 7 bases short and J 4 bases short, with 11 bases between. The CDR3 reads CASTVSTYNEQFF. CDR3 coding DNA: TGTGCCAGCACCGTGTCCACGTACAATGAGCAGTTCTTC.

The chain carries TRBV20-1 and TRBJ2-7, with a weak D call TRBD1 (7 bases). Germline CDR1 and CDR2: DFQATT and SNEGSKA (reference sequence). Deletions cut 6 bases from V and 4 bases from J, with 16 bases between. The CDR3 length is 13 residues. This CDR3 reads CSARGTVNYEQYF. In DNA, the CDR3 is TGCAGTGCCCGGGGGACAGTAAATTACGAGCAGTACTTC.